These T cell receptor beta chains were read from a single sample in a study of TIL therapy for anti-PD-1-resistant metastatic lung cancer. Here immunoSEQ multiplex PCR was the method, and the copy in TCRdb shows in-frame clones only, minus some. The sample includes about 21,000 clones, 78% seen only once; the top ten take roughly 7%. Sequences were derived from blood, sampled at baseline. Source of these receptors: a person between 25 and 80 years old with non-small cell lung cancer. Each CDR3 is given with its conserved first and last residue.

v_gene	j_gene	CDR3aa
TRBV7-3	TRBJ2-2	CASSLMGAPNTGELFF
TRBV5-5	TRBJ2-1	CASSLEAGGLYNEQFF
TRBV9	TRBJ1-5	CASSVGQGHYQPQHF
TRBV2	TRBJ1-6	CASRRGQVNSPLHF
TRBV5-1	TRBJ1-2	CASSLRPKMGANYGYTF
TRBV7-8	TRBJ2-7	CASSFPEAYEQYF
TRBV19	TRBJ1-3	CASSNIQTRSGNTIYF
TRBV19	TRBJ1-4	CASSAGGNEKLFF
TRBV15	TRBJ2-5	CATSRDLETQYF
TRBV5-4	TRBJ2-3	CASSPNQGPADTQYF
TRBV9	TRBJ1-2	CASSIRDSTLYGYTF